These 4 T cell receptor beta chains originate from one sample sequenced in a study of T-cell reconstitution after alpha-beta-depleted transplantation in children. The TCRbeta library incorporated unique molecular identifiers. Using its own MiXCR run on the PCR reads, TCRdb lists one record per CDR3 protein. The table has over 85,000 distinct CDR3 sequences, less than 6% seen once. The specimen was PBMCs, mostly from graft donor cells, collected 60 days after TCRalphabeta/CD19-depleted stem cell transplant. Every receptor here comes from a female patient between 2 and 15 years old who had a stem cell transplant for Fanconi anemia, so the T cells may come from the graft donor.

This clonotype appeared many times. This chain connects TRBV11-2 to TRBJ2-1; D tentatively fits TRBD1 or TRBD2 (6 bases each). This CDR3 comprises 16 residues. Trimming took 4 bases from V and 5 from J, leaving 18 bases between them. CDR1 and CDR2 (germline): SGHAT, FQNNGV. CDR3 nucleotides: TGTGCCAGCAGCTCCGCACGGAGGGGGGCCGACAATGAGCAGTTCTTC. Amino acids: CASSSARRGADNEQFF.

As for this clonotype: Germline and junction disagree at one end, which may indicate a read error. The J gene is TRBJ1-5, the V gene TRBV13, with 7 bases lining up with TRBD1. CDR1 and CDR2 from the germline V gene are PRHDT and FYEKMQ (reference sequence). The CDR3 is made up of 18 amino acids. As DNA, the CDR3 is TGTACCAGCAGTTTAGGGGACAGTGAAGATTATAGCAATCAGCCCCAGCATTTT. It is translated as CTSSLGDSEDYSNQPQHF. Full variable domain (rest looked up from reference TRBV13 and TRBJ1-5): AAGVIQSPRHLIKEKRETATLKCYPIPRHDTVYWYQQGPGQDPQFLISFYEKMQSDKGSIPDRFSAQQFSDYHSELNMSSLELGDSALYFCTSSLGDSEDYSNQPQHFGDGTRLSIL.

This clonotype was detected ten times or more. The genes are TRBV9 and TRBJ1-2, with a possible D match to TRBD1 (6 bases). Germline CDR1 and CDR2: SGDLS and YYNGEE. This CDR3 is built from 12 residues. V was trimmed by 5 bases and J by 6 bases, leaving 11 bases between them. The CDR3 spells CASRRGGDGYTF. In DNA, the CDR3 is TGTGCCAGCAGAAGAGGGGGGGATGGCTACACCTTC.

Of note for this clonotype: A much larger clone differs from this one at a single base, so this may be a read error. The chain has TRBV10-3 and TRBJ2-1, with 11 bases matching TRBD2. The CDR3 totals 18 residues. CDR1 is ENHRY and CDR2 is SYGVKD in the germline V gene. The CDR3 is CAIRVTSGATSSYNELFF. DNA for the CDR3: TGTGCCATCAGAGTGACTAGCGGGGCGACCAGCTCCTACAATGAGCTGTTCTTC.